Listed below are T cell receptor beta chains from one sample, sequenced in a study of CD8 T cells in ankylosing spondylitis. Using its own MiXCR run on the 5' RACE reads, TCRdb lists one record per CDR3 protein. The sample includes 150,000 to 200,000 distinct CDR3 sequences, approximately 10% seen only once; the top ten take under 35%. Input material: blood, either unsorted or a sorted T cell fraction (not recorded which). The receptors were sampled from a male donor with ankylosing spondylitis or in good health (not recorded which). The CDR3 runs from the conserved cysteine through the conserved F or W. D genes are given only for firm matches. Part of the rows lack a size; the others show once, few, many or a class for expanded clones.

V gene	J gene	clone size	D gene	CDR3 protein	CDR3 DNA
TRBV10-3	TRBJ1-5	many	NA	CAISERDSNQPQHF	TGTGCCATCAGTGAAAGAGATAGCAATCAGCCCCAGCATTTT
TRBV7-2	TRBJ1-3	few	NA	CASSLVGVGNTIYF	TGTGCCAGCAGCTTGGTGGGGGTTGGAAACACCATATATTTT
TRBV10-3	TRBJ2-7	many	TRBD2	CAITSGSSYEQYF	TGTGCCATCACGAGCGGGAGTTCCTACGAGCAGTACTTC
TRBV20-1	TRBJ2-1	few	TRBD1	CSAENRGAHNEQFF	TGCAGTGCTGAGAACAGGGGCGCCCACAATGAGCAGTTCTTC
TRBV20-1	TRBJ2-1	NA	NA	CSARLEAFLYNEQFF	TGCAGTGCTAGACTAGAGGCGTTCCTCTACAATGAGCAGTTCTTC
TRBV7-9	TRBJ2-7	NA	NA	CASGKEGLYEQYF	TGTGCCAGCGGAAAGGAGGGTCTCTACGAGCAGTACTTC
TRBV29-1	TRBJ2-3	many	NA	CSVVRDPGTDTQYF	TGCAGCGTTGTCAGGGATCCCGGCACAGATACGCAGTATTTT
TRBV4-3	TRBJ2-3	many	NA	CASSHGQTDTQYF	TGCGCCAGCAGCCACGGACAGACAGATACGCAGTATTTT
TRBV10-3	TRBJ1-2	many	TRBD1	CAISRDSNYGYTF	TGTGCCATCAGCAGGGACAGCAACTATGGCTACACCTTC
TRBV27	TRBJ2-2	many	TRBD2	CASSPAGTSGSIDTGELFF	TGTGCCAGCAGTCCGGCCGGGACTAGCGGGAGTATCGACACCGGGGAGCTGTTTTTT
TRBV19	TRBJ2-2	NA	NA	CASSINPATPGELFF	TGTGCCAGTAGTATAAACCCGGCAACCCCCGGGGAGCTGTTTTTT
TRBV6-2/TRBV6-3	TRBJ2-7	NA	TRBD2	CASSYSSTSGSSLDEQYF	TGTGCCAGCAGTTACAGCTCGACTAGCGGGAGTTCACTTGACGAGCAGTACTTC
TRBV5-1	TRBJ2-7	NA	NA	CASSFGPGLNEQYF	TGCGCCAGCAGCTTCGGCCCAGGGCTCAACGAGCAGTACTTC
TRBV5-4	TRBJ2-3	NA	NA	CASGGDVTADTQYF	TGTGCCAGCGGTGGAGATGTAACAGCAGATACGCAGTATTTT
TRBV24-1	TRBJ2-2	many	NA	CATRQGNTGELFF	TGTGCCACCAGACAGGGGAACACCGGGGAGCTGTTTTTT
TRBV6-5	TRBJ2-1	many	NA	CASSYGGTHLCF	TGTGCCAGCAGTTACGGAGGGACCCATCTATGCTTC
TRBV11-2	TRBJ2-2	few	NA	CASSFEALGAGELFF	TGTGCCAGCAGCTTTGAGGCCCTGGGGGCCGGGGAGCTGTTTTTT
TRBV5-1	TRBJ2-7	many	TRBD1	CASSFGTGDHEQYF	TGCGCCAGCAGCTTTGGGACAGGGGACCACGAGCAGTACTTC
TRBV7-9	TRBJ1-6	few	NA	CASSLPDSPLHF	TGTGCCAGCAGCTTACCCGATTCACCCCTCCACTTT
TRBV5-1	TRBJ2-1	many	TRBD1	CASSEQGARDEQFF	TGCGCCAGCAGCGAACAGGGGGCTCGGGATGAGCAGTTCTTC
TRBV5-6	TRBJ2-1	many	NA	CAGGEWSGNEQFF	TGTGCCGGCGGAGAATGGAGCGGGAATGAGCAGTTCTTC
TRBV20-1	TRBJ2-4	many	NA	CSATTQGPLAKNIQYF	TGCAGTGCTACCACACAGGGCCCCCTAGCCAAAAACATTCAGTACTTC
TRBV7-6	TRBJ2-2	many	TRBD1	CASSGTGFTGELFF	TGTGCCAGCAGCGGGACAGGGTTCACCGGGGAGCTGTTTTTT
TRBV12-3/TRBV12-4	TRBJ1-5	once	NA	CASKSMGAINQPQHF	TGTGCCAGCAAGTCTATGGGGGCGATCAATCAGCCCCAGCATTTT
TRBV7-2	TRBJ2-3	few	NA	CASSLVISRHTDTQYF	TGTGCCAGCAGCTTAGTCATTTCCCGCCACACAGATACGCAGTATTTT
TRBV11-1	TRBJ2-1	NA	TRBD2	CASSLPPRTSGGARGVNEQFF	TGTGCCAGCAGCCTCCCTCCCCGGACTAGCGGGGGGGCCAGAGGCGTGAATGAGCAGTTCTTC
TRBV7-9	TRBJ1-5	few	NA	CASSADGDQPQHF	TGTGCCAGCAGCGCAGACGGGGATCAGCCCCAGCATTTT
TRBV11-2	TRBJ2-1	NA	NA	CASSLDIPGRDEQFF	TGTGCCAGCAGCTTAGATATCCCCGGGCGTGATGAGCAGTTCTTC
TRBV5-5	TRBJ1-1	NA	TRBD1	CASSFSGTGGSTEAFF	TGTGCCAGCAGCTTCTCCGGGACAGGGGGGAGCACTGAAGCTTTCTTT
TRBV20-1	TRBJ2-3	many	NA	CSASGVGGTDTQYF	TGCAGTGCTAGCGGGGTCGGTGGGACAGATACGCAGTATTTT
TRBV20-1	TRBJ2-5	many	TRBD1	CSARAGTGEETQYF	TGCAGTGCTAGAGCCGGGACAGGGGAAGAGACCCAGTACTTC
TRBV29-1	TRBJ1-1	many	NA	CSVGMENTEAFF	TGCAGCGTTGGTATGGAGAACACTGAAGCTTTCTTT
TRBV6-5	TRBJ1-2	many	NA	CASSSFRGGSGYTF	TGTGCCAGCAGTTCATTCAGGGGAGGGTCTGGCTACACCTTC
TRBV6-5	TRBJ2-1	many	NA	CASSYSTNNEQFF	TGTGCCAGCAGTTACTCGACTAACAATGAGCAGTTCTTC
TRBV5-1	TRBJ2-3	few	NA	CASSLLGPDTQYF	TGCGCCAGCAGCTTGTTGGGGCCCGATACGCAGTATTTT
TRBV3-1	TRBJ2-1	many	NA	CASSQGPDPTYNEQFF	TGTGCCAGCAGCCAAGGACCAGATCCTACTTACAATGAGCAGTTCTTC
TRBV9	TRBJ2-7	many	TRBD1	CASSVLGQGNNEQYF	TGTGCCAGCAGCGTGCTGGGACAGGGTAACAACGAGCAGTACTTC
TRBV6-1	TRBJ2-1	many	TRBD2	CASSPRLAGAGEQFF	TGTGCCAGCAGCCCACGACTAGCGGGAGCAGGAGAGCAGTTCTTC
TRBV28	TRBJ1-1	NA	TRBD1	CATRTSRNRGAFF	TGTGCCACCCGGACCTCTCGAAACAGGGGAGCTTTCTTT
TRBV4-1	TRBJ2-2	few	NA	CASSQNPGGQTGELFF	TGCGCCAGCAGCCAAAACCCGGGGGGCCAGACCGGGGAGCTGTTTTTT
TRBV14	TRBJ2-3	many	NA	CASSQDPVGNTDTQYF	TGTGCCAGCAGCCAAGATCCTGTCGGAAACACAGATACGCAGTATTTT
TRBV10-3	TRBJ2-1	many	NA	CAIRRASTTRNNEQFF	TGTGCCATCCGACGGGCTAGTACCACCCGGAACAATGAGCAGTTCTTC
TRBV27	TRBJ2-7	many	NA	CASAVIRGSYEQYF	TGTGCCAGCGCCGTTATTCGGGGCTCCTACGAGCAGTACTTC
TRBV19	TRBJ2-7	NA	NA	CASSFRQGTYEQYF	TGTGCCAGTAGTTTCCGGCAGGGCACCTACGAGCAGTACTTC
TRBV15	TRBJ1-4	many	NA	CATSRLQGGSANEKLFF	TGTGCCACCAGCAGACTTCAAGGGGGTTCAGCTAATGAAAAACTGTTTTTT
TRBV7-7	TRBJ2-2	many	TRBD1	CASSSGQGTNPGELFF	TGTGCCAGCAGCTCAGGACAGGGGACTAATCCCGGGGAGCTGTTTTTT
TRBV19	TRBJ2-1	NA	TRBD2	CASSTSGLAGSSYNEQFF	TGTGCCAGTAGTACCTCTGGACTAGCGGGTAGCTCCTACAATGAGCAGTTCTTC
TRBV28	TRBJ1-1	many	NA	CASQRAGGRGNTEAFF	TGTGCCAGCCAAAGGGCCGGGGGTAGGGGAAACACTGAAGCTTTCTTT
TRBV7-2	TRBJ2-3	NA	TRBD2	CASSSWRESDTQYF	TGTGCCAGCAGCTCCTGGCGGGAGTCAGATACGCAGTATTTT
TRBV6-1	TRBJ2-6	many	TRBD2	CASSEAGRDSGANVLTF	TGTGCCAGCAGTGAAGCGGGGAGGGACTCTGGGGCCAACGTCCTGACTTTC
TRBV30	TRBJ2-1	few	TRBD2	CAWSVELAVYNEQFF	TGTGCCTGGAGTGTGGAGCTAGCGGTTTACAATGAGCAGTTCTTC
TRBV3-1	TRBJ2-7	many	NA	CASSQGHFNYEQYF	TGTGCCAGCAGCCAAGGTCACTTCAACTACGAGCAGTACTTC
TRBV19	TRBJ2-2	few	NA	CASSIFTGELFF	TGTGCCAGTAGTATCTTTACCGGGGAGCTGTTTTTT
TRBV7-8	TRBJ1-2	few	NA	CASSLGGGPNYGYTF	TGTGCCAGCAGCTTAGGAGGGGGGCCAAACTATGGCTACACCTTC
TRBV7-8	TRBJ2-7	NA	NA	CPSARSYEQYF	TGTCCCAGCGCCCGGTCCTACGAGCAGTACTTC
TRBV18	TRBJ1-1	NA	NA	CASSPKTLNTEAFF	TGTGCCAGCTCACCCAAGACACTGAACACTGAAGCTTTCTTT
TRBV7-2	TRBJ2-5	few	TRBD1	CATQLGVRGRQETQYF	TGTGCCACCCAGCTTGGGGTCAGGGGGCGCCAAGAGACCCAGTACTTC
TRBV20-1	TRBJ1-5	many	NA	CSARQPSSNQPQHF	TGCAGTGCTAGACAGCCTAGCAGCAATCAGCCCCAGCATTTT
TRBV20-1	TRBJ2-7	many	NA	CSAREGQISYEQYF	TGCAGTGCTAGAGAGGGCCAGATCTCCTACGAGCAGTACTTC